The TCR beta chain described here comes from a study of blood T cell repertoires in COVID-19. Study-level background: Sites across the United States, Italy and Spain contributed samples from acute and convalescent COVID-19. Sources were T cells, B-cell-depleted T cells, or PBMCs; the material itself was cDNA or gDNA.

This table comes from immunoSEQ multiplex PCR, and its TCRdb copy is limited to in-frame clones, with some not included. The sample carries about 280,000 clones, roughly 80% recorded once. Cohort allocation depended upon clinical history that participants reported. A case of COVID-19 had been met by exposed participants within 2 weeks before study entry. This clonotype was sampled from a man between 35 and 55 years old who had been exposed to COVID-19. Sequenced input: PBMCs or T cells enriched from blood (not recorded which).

CDR3 region: CASSVARDYGYTF. The CDR3 DNA reads TGTGCCAGCAGCGTAGCTCGGGACTATGGCTACACCTTC. The rearrangement joins TRBV9 to TRBJ1-2; D gene uncertain. V was trimmed by 0 bases and J by 3 bases, leaving 6 bases between them. CDR1 and CDR2 from the germline V gene are SGDLS and YYNGEE. The CDR3 length is 13 residues.